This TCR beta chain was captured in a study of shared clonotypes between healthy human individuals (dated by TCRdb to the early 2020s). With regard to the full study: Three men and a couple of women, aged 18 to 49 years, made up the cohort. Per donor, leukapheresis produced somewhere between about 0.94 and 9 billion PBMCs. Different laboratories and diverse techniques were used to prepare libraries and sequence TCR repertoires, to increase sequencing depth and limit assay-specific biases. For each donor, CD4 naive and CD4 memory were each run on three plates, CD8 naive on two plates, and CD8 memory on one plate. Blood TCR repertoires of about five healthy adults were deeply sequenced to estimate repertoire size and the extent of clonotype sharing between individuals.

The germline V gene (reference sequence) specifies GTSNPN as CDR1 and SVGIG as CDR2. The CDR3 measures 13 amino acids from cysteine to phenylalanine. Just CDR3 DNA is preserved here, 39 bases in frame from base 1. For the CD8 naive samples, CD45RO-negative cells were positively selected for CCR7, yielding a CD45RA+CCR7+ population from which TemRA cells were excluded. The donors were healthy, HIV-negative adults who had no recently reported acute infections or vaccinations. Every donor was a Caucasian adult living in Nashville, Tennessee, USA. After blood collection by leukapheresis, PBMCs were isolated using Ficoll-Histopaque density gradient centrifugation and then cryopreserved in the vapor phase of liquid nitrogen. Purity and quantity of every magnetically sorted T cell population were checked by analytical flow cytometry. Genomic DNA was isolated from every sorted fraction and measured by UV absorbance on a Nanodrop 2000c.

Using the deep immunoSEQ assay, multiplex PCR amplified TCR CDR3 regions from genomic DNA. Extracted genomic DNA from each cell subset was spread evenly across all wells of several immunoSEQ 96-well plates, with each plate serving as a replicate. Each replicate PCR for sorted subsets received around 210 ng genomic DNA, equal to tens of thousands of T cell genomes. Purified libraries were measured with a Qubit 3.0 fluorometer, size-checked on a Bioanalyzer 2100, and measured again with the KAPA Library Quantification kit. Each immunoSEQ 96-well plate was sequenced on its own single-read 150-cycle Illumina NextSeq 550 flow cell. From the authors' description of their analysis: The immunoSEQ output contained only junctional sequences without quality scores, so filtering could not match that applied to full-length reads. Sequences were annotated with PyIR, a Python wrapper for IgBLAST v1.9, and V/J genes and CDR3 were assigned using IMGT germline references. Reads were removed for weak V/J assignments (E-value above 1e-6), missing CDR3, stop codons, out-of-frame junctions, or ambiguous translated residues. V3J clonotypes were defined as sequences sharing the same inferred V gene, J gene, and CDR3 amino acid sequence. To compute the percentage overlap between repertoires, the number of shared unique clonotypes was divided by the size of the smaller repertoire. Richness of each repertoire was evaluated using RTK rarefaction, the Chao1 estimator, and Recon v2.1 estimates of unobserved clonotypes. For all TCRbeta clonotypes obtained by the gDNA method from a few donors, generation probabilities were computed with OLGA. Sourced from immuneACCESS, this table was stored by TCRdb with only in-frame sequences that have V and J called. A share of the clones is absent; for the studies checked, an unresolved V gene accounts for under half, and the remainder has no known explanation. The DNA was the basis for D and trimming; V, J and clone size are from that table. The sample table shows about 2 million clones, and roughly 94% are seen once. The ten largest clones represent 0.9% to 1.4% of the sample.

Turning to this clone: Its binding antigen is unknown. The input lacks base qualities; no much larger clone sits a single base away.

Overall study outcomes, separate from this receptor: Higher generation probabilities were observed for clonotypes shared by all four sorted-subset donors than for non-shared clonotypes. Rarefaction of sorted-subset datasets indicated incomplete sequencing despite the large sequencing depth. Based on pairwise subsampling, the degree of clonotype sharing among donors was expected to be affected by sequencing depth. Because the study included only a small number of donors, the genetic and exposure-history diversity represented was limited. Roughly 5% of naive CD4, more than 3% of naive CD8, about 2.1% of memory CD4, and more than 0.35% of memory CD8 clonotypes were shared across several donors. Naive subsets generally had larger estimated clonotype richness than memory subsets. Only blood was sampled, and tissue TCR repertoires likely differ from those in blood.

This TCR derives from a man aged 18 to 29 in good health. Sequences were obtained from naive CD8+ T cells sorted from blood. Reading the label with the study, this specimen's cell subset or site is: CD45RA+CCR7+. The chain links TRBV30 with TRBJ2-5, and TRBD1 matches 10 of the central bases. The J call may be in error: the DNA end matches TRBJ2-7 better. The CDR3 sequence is CACYRTGGYEQYF. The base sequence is TGTGCCTGTTACCGGACAGGGGGCTACGAGCAGTACTTC.